These 4 T cell receptor beta chains came from one sample sequenced in a study of Ad26.COV2.S vaccination and SARS-CoV-2 variants (dated by TCRdb to the early 2020s). In the paper's terms, the time point label means: individuals recovered from natural SARS-CoV-2 infection. To prepare the library, the immunoSEQ multiplex PCR assay was applied. In TCRdb, the immuneACCESS table is reduced to in-frame sequences with V and J assigned. These tables do not hold every clone; where another copy was compared, an unresolved V gene accounts for under half, and the others remain unexplained. Across this sample there are more than 120,000 clones, with roughly 88% seen only once. The ten largest clones capture approximately 5% of the sample. The sequencing used peripheral blood, collected after recovery from COVID-19. The receptors were gathered from a human donor who had recovered from COVID-19.

The chain uses TRBV5-8 and TRBJ1-5; 8 nucleotides agree with TRBD1. V shed 0 bases, J shed 7 bases, and the junction held 6 bases outside the gene matches. The V gene's germline CDR1 is SGHTS and CDR2 YDEGEE. This CDR3 spans 15 amino acids. CDR3 sequence (DNA): TGTGCCAGCAGCTTGGTGGACAGGGATTTCCAGCCCCAGCATTTT. As protein: CASSLVDRDFQPQHF.

The chain has TRBV15 and TRBJ2-3; 12 positions agree with TRBD2. Germline CDR1 is LNHNV and CDR2 is YYDKDF (reference sequence). This CDR3 region has 23 residues. Unmatched junction bases numbered 19, after V lost 0 bases and J lost 0 bases. The CDR3 nucleotides are TGTGCCACCAGCAGAGATCGTCTCCCAACTAGCGGGGGGATTATTACTAGCACAGATACGCAGTATTTT. Amino acid sequence: CATSRDRLPTSGGIITSTDTQYF.

Here the CDR3 reads CASSSKARTSTGGGELFF. The CDR3 DNA reads as TGTGCCAGCAGCTCCAAGGCACGGACCTCAACTGGTGGCGGGGAGCTGTTTTTT. The gene calls are TRBV5-5 and TRBJ2-2, with D unresolved. This CDR3 spans 18 amino acids. Germline CDR1 SGHKS, CDR2 YYEKEE (reference sequence). Trimming took off 3 bases at V and 7 bases at J, with 25 bases between the two ends.

Only one count was recorded for this clone. The J gene is TRBJ1-4, the V gene TRBV4-3; D is unresolved. In germline, CDR1 is LGHNA, CDR2 YSLEER. The CDR3 consists of 15 residues. V lost 0 bases and J lost 3, with 8 bases in between. The CDR3 nucleotides are TGCGCCAGCAGCCAAGATCTAAGGGCTAATGAAAAACTGTTTTTT. Translated, it gives CASSQDLRANEKLFF.